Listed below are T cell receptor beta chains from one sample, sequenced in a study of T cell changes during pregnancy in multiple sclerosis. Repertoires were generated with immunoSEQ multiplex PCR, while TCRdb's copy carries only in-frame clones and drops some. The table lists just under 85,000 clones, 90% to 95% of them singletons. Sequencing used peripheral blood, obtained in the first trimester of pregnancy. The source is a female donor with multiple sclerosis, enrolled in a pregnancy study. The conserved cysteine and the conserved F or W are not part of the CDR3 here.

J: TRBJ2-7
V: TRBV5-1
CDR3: ASTPTETYEQY

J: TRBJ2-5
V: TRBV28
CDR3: ASIQGREETQY

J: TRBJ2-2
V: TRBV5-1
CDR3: ASSLIVLSGSNGELF

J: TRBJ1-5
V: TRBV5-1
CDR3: ASRGTDNQPQH

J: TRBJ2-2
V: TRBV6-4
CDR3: ASSRRAGGTGELF

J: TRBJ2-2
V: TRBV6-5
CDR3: ASSPRGGNTGELF

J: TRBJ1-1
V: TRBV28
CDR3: ASSLDFVYGQLNTEAF

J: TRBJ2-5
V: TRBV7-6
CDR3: ASSFRGGETQY

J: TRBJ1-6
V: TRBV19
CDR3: ASSMEQTNSPLH

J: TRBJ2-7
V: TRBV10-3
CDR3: AISEPLAGVYEQY

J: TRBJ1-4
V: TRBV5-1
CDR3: ASSSTGWTATNEKLF

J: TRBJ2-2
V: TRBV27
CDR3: ASSPLNTGELF

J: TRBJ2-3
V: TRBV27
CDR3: ASSPLKRGGTDTQY

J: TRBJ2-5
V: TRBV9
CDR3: ASSVGLAGVQQETQY

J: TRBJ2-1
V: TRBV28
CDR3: ASRETARHEQF

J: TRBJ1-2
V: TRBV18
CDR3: ASSQEGARGYT

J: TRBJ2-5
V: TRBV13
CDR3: ASSLLRGRGTETQY

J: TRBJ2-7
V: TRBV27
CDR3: ASSLEATGGLYEQY

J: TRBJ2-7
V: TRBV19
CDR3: ASSIDLAGGYEQY

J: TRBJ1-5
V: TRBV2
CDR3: ASSRQNQPQH

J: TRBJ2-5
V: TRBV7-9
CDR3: ASSLTLQETQY

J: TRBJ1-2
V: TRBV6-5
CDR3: ASSAGLNYGYT

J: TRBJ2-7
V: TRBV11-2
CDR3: ASSLVLAGSFSYEQY

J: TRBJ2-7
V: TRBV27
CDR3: ASSLAKGAGYEQY

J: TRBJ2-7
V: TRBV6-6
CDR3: ASSRRGQGSSYEQY

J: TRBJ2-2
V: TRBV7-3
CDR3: ASSSRPDRGYTGELF

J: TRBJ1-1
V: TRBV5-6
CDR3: ASSFKNTEAF

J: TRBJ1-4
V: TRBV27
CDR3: ASSRDREGFNEKLF

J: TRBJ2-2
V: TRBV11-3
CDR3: ASSLRASGGPTGELF